Below are 10 T cell receptor beta chains sequenced from a single sample in a study of cytomegalovirus exposure and HLA in healthy donors. PCR involved 60 Vbeta and 13 Jbeta primers. TCRdb's copy holds only in-frame clones and misses some; the assay was immunoSEQ multiplex PCR. Of about 200,000 clones listed, approximately 80% are singletons. The source material was PBMCs. The receptors were gathered from a man in his fifties in good health and CMV-seronegative.

This rearrangement joins TRBV6-5 to TRBJ1-5; TRBD1 agrees at 9 bases. V was clipped by 7 bases and J by 3 bases; unmatched bases: 4. The V gene's germline CDR1 is MNHEY and CDR2 SVGAGI. The CDR3 runs 14 residues. CDR3 sequence reads: CASKGQGPNQPQHF. As DNA, the CDR3 is TGTGCCAGCAAGGGACAGGGCCCCAATCAGCCCCAGCATTTT.

The rearrangement links TRBV28 to TRBJ2-1; 8 positions agree with TRBD2. With 6 bases clipped from V and 2 bases from J, the junction kept 6 bases outside the gene matches. The CDR3 has 15 amino acids. Per the germline V gene, CDR1 is MDHEN and CDR2 is SYDVKM. DNA of the CDR3: TGTGCCAGCAGGTTGTTTAGCGGGACCTACAATGAGCAGTTCTTC. It translates to CASRLFSGTYNEQFF.

The chain is built from TRBV27 and TRBJ1-1, with 8 bases matching TRBD1. CDR1 and CDR2 (germline): MNHEY, SMNVEV (reference sequence). This CDR3 contains 13 residues. The junction had 5 bases not matched to a gene; V was cut back by 6 bases and J by 5 bases. CDR3 bases: TGTGCCAGCAGGGACAGGGCGAGGACTGAAGCTTTCTTT. Its translation: CASRDRARTEAFF.

This chain links TRBV19 with TRBJ1-2; D unresolved. The CDR3 has 13 residues. V was cut by 6 bases and J by 8 bases, with 16 bases left in between. CDR1 LNHDA and CDR2 SQIVND come from the germline V gene (reference sequence). CDR3 region: CASSLGMAGGYTF. The CDR3 bases are TGTGCCAGTAGCTTGGGCATGGCGGGGGGCTACACCTTC.

This chain connects TRBV2 to TRBJ2-2; the match to TRBD1 covers 8 bases. Germline V gene data show CDR1 as SNHLY and CDR2 as FYNNEI. The CDR3 totals 14 residues. Trimming cost V 6 bases and J 5 bases; bases outside gene matches: 5. This chain's CDR3 is CASRGQAGTGELFF. The CDR3 DNA is TGTGCCAGCAGGGGACAGGCGGGGACCGGGGAGCTGTTTTTT.

The chain is built from TRBV4-1 and TRBJ2-1; weak D call: TRBD2 (5 bases). The ends were cut back, 5 bases at V and 2 bases at J, with 19 bases in the middle. The V gene's germline CDR1 is MGHRA and CDR2 YSYEKL. CDR3 size: 17 residues. In DNA form, the CDR3 reads TGCGCCAGCAGCGCATTGCCCGGGATAGGGACCTACAATGAGCAGTTCTTC. Translated, it gives CASSALPGIGTYNEQFF.

V gene TRBV2 combines with J gene TRBJ1-5, with D possibly TRBD1 on 6 matching bases. The CDR3 is 14 residues long. V shed 5 bases and J shed 4 bases, with 12 bases lying between them. CDR1 and CDR2 from the germline V gene are SNHLY and FYNNEI. As DNA, the CDR3 is TGTGCCAGCAGTTTACAGGGCCTAAATCAGCCCCAGCATTTT. Its protein is CASSLQGLNQPQHF.

This chain links TRBV19 with TRBJ1-5; 7 bases match TRBD1. The germline V gene encodes CDR1 LNHDA and CDR2 SQIVND (reference sequence). With 2 bases clipped from V and 4 bases from J, the junction kept 5 bases outside the gene matches. The CDR3 contains 15 residues. CDR3 in DNA: TGTGCCAGTAGTATACAGACAGGGAGGAATCAGCCCCAGCATTTT. This sequence encodes CASSIQTGRNQPQHF.

V and J are TRBV7-8 and TRBJ1-2, with a tentative D call TRBD1 (5 bases). V was shortened by 3 bases and J by 4 bases, with 15 bases between the two germline ends. The CDR3 runs to 15 residues. CDR1 and CDR2 (germline): SGHVS, FQNEAQ. CDR3 DNA: TGTGCCAGCAGCTTCCCTCGTAGGGGATTCTATGGCTACACCTTC. Translated: CASSFPRRGFYGYTF.

The V gene is TRBV30, the J gene TRBJ1-3; D call uncertain. The V gene's germline CDR1 is GTSNPN and CDR2 SVGIG (reference sequence). The germline V and J ends were trimmed by 4 bases and 2 bases, with 9 bases remaining between them. The CDR3 loop spans 13 amino acids. The CDR3 loop reads CAWTTSPGNTIYF. CDR3 sequence (DNA): TGTGCCTGGACCACGAGCCCTGGAAACACCATATATTTT.